One and the same sample provided the 2 T cell receptor beta chains below, sequenced in a study of immune evolution from preneoplasia to lung adenocarcinoma. The data were produced by immunoSEQ multiplex PCR, yet TCRdb's version contains in-frame clones alone and is incomplete. The sample shows 6,000 to 6,500 clones, approximately 78% of them seen only once. Sequenced material: FFPE adjacent normal lung tissue. Receptors were obtained from a donor at least 70 years old with lung adenocarcinoma.

The rearrangement links TRBV7-2 to TRBJ2-1, with 9 bases matching TRBD1. From germline, CDR1 is SGHTA and CDR2 FQGNSA. The length of the CDR3 is 15 residues. V was pared by 5 bases and J by 7 bases, with 9 bases of the junction left unmatched. The CDR3 nucleotides are TGTGCCAGCAGCCGACCGGGACAGGGTGCGAATGAGCAGTTCTTC. Its protein is CASSRPGQGANEQFF. Using reference TRBV7-2 and TRBJ2-1 for the parts outside the CDR3, the full variable domain is GAGVSQSPSNKVTEKGKDVELRCDPISGHTALYWYRQSLGQGLEFLIYFQGNSAPDKSGLPSDRFSAERTGGSVSTLTIQRTQQEDSAVYLCASSRPGQGANEQFFGPGTRLTVL.

This chain connects TRBV19 to TRBJ1-1; D may be TRBD1 (6 bases). V was pared by 1 base and J by 11 bases, with 11 bases between. The CDR3 extends over 12 amino acids. Looked up from germline, CDR1 is LNHDA and CDR2 is SQIVND (reference sequence). The CDR3 region has the DNA TGTGCCAGTAGTATAGGTCGGACAGCGGCTTTCTTT. It translates to CASSIGRTAAFF. Filled out from reference TRBV19 and TRBJ1-1, the complete variable domain reads DGGITQSPKYLFRKEGQNVTLSCEQNLNHDAMYWYRQDPGQGLRLIYYSQIVNDFQKGDIAEGYSVSREKKESFPLTVTSAQKNPTAFYLCASSIGRTAAFFGQGTRLTVV.